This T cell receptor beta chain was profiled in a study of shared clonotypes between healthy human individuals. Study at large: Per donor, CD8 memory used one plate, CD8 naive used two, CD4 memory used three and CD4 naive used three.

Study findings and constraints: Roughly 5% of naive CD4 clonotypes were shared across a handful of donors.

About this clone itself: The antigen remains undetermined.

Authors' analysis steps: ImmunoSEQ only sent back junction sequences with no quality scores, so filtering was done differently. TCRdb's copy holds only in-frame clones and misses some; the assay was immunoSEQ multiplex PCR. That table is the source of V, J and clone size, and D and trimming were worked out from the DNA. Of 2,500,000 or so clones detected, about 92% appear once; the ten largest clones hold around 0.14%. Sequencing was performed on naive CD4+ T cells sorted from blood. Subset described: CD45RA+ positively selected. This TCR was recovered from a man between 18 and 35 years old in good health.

The CDR3 DNA reads TGTGCCAGCAGTAAAATGGCTACTAGCGGGAGGAGTGAGCAGTTCTTC. Its translation: CASSKMATSGRSEQFF. The chain is built from TRBV16 and TRBJ2-1; 12 nucleotides line up with TRBD2. Trimming cost V 6 bases and J 9 bases; bases outside gene matches: 12. In germline, CDR1 is KGHSY, CDR2 FQNENV. This CDR3 comprises 16 residues.